The clone carrying this T cell receptor (beta chain) was seen more than once but under ten times. This specimen belongs to a study of blood T cell repertoires in COVID-19. Across the whole study: The study drew acute and convalescent COVID-19 samples from the United States, Italy and Spain. Sources were T cells, B-cell-depleted T cells, or PBMCs; the material itself was cDNA or gDNA.

Germline V gene lookup returns CDR1 MGHRA and CDR2 YSYEKL. The CDR3 consists of 15 residues. The junction had 8 bases not matched to a gene; V was cut back by 4 bases and J by 4 bases. Per the authors' pipeline: How many nucleated cells were present was estimated from reference gene primer amplification. The table came from immunoSEQ multiplex PCR; TCRdb's copy has only in-frame clones and leaves some out. V, J and clone size derive from that table, while D and trimming were established from the DNA sequence. The sample consists of approximately 50,000 clones, roughly 85% of them appearing once. The chain employs TRBV4-1 and TRBJ1-1; 8 bases match TRBD1. The receptor was isolated from a human donor in a cohort sampled during active COVID-19. The material sequenced was peripheral blood. The CDR3 here is CASSLPGTGGTEAFF. DNA for the CDR3: TGCGCCAGCAGCCTCCCGGGGACAGGCGGCACTGAAGCTTTCTTT.